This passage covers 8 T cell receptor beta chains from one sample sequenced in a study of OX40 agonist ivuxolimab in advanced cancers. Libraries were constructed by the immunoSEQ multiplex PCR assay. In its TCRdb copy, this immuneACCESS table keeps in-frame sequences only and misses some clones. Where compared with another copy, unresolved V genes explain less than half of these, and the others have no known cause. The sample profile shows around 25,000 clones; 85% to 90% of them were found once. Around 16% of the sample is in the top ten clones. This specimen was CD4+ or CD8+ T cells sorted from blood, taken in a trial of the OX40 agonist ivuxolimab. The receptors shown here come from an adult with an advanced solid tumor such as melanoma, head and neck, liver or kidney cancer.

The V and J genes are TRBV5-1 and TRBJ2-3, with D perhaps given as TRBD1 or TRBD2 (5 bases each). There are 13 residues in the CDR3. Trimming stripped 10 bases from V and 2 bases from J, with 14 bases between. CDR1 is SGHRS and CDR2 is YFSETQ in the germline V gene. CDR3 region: CAGAAAVTDTQYF. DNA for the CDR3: TGCGCCGGGGCTGCAGCGGTCACAGATACGCAGTATTTT.

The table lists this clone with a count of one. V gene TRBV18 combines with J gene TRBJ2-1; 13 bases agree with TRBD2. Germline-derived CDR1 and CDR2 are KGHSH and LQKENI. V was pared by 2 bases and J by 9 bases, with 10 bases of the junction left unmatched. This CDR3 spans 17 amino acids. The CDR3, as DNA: TGTGCCAGCTCACCAGTCACTAGCGGGAGGGCCCTCACTGAGCAGTTCTTC. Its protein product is CASSPVTSGRALTEQFF.

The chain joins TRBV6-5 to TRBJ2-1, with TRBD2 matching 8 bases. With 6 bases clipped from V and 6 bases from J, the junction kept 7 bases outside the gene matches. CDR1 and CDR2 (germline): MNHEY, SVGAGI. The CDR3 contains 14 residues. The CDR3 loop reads CASRTPGGANEQFF. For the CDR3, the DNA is TGTGCCAGCAGAACGCCGGGAGGGGCCAATGAGCAGTTCTTC.

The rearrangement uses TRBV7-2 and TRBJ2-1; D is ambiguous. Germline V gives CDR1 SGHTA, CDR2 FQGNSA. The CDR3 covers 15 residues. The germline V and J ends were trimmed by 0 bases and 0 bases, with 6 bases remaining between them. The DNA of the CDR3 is TGTGCCAGCAGCTTAGCTTCATCCTCCTACAATGAGCAGTTCTTC. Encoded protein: CASSLASSSYNEQFF.

The CDR3 loop is CASSELPQYNSPLHF. CDR3 bases: TGTGCCAGCAGTGAATTACCACAGTATAATTCACCCCTCCACTTT. The chain links TRBV6-1 to TRBJ1-6; D gene uncertain. V gave up 2 bases and J gave up 4 bases, with 9 bases separating them. The CDR3 sequence is 15 residues long. Germline V CDR1 and CDR2: MNHNS, SASEGT.

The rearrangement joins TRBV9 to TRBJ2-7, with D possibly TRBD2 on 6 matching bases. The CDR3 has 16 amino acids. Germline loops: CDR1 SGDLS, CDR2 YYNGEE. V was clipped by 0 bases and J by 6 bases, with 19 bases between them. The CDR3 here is CASSVGSSSRGFEQYF. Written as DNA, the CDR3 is TGTGCCAGCAGCGTAGGTTCGTCTAGCCGGGGGTTCGAGCAGTACTTC.

The CDR3 loop reads CASSLYLATSTDTQYF. CDR3 bases: TGTGCCAGCAGCTTGTACCTAGCGACTAGCACAGATACGCAGTATTTT. The chain employs TRBV5-6 and TRBJ2-3; the D gene is possibly TRBD2 (6 bases). CDR1 and CDR2 from the germline V gene are SGHDT and YYEEEE. The germline V and J ends were trimmed by 1 base and 0 bases, with 12 bases remaining between them. The CDR3 is 16 residues long.

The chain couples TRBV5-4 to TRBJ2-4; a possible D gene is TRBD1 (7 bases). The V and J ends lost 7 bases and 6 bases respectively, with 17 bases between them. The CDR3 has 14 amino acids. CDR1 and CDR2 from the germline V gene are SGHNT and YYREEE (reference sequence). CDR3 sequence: CASSPAQGGNIQYF. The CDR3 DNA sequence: TGTGCCAGCTCCCCTGCGCAGGGGGGAAACATTCAGTACTTC.